This T cell receptor (beta chain) stems from a study of T cells in localized non-small cell lung cancer. Here immunoSEQ multiplex PCR was the method, and the copy in TCRdb shows in-frame clones only, minus some. The sample contains about 13,000 clones, 86% of which appear only once. Germline V gives CDR1 SQVTM, CDR2 ANQGSEA. The CDR3 totals 18 residues. V was cut by 0 bases and J by 0 bases, with 15 bases left in between. Points on this clone: Its antigen is not known.

Study-wide results and limits: Sequencing, confined to only one tumor region, leaves heterogeneity possible. Appearances in adjacent lung were noted for a median approximately 52 of the top 100 tumor clones.

The rearrangement uses TRBV29-1 and TRBJ2-6; maybe TRBD1 (5 bases). This TCR came from a male donor aged 60 or older with stage III lung adenocarcinoma. Material: peripheral blood, obtained before any cancer treatment. As DNA, the CDR3 is TGCAGCGTTGAAGATTGGGGCAGGATGAACTCTGGGGCCAACGTCCTGACTTTC. It yields the protein CSVEDWGRMNSGANVLTF.